The 28 T cell receptor beta chains below come from one sample, sequenced in a study of cytomegalovirus exposure and HLA in healthy donors. PCR primers comprised 60 Vbeta and 13 Jbeta primers. Produced via immunoSEQ multiplex PCR; TCRdb's table is partial and in-frame only. Of fewer than 120,000 clones listed, approximately 84% were seen once; the top ten hold less than 2%. The sequenced sample consisted of PBMCs. The origin of the receptors is a man aged 35 to 55 in good health and CMV-seronegative.

V is TRBV5-6 and J is TRBJ2-5, with TRBD2 as a possible D gene (5 bases). Per the germline V gene, CDR1 is SGHDT and CDR2 is YYEEEE. Trimming took off 0 bases at V and 4 bases at J, with 13 bases between the two ends. This CDR3 comprises 15 residues. CDR3 nucleotide sequence: TGTGCCAGCAGCTTGGCGTTTCTAGCAGGAGAGACCCAGTACTTC. Amino acid sequence: CASSLAFLAGETQYF.

The chain links TRBV15 to TRBJ2-1; 10 nucleotides match TRBD2. The CDR3 totals 15 residues. V dropped 3 bases and J dropped 4; count of bases not matched to a gene: 3. Per the germline V gene, CDR1 is LNHNV and CDR2 is YYDKDF (reference sequence). CDR3 loop: CATSRLAGAYNEQFF. The CDR3 DNA reads TGTGCCACCAGCAGGCTAGCGGGGGCTTACAATGAGCAGTTCTTC.

The chain combines TRBV7-9 with TRBJ2-4, with unresolved D. V lost 3 bases and J 8 bases, leaving 17 bases between the germline ends. The germline V gene encodes CDR1 SEHNR and CDR2 FQNEAQ (reference sequence). The CDR3 spans 15 residues. In nucleotides, the CDR3 is TGTGCCAGCAGCTTGCTAGGCGGATCAATAGACATTCAGTACTTC. The encoded protein is CASSLLGGSIDIQYF.

J is TRBJ1-1 and V is TRBV5-4, with unresolved D. Germline lookup yields CDR1 SGHNT and CDR2 YYREEE (reference sequence). This CDR3 is built from 13 residues. V lost 0 bases and J lost 5, with 8 bases in between. The CDR3 DNA follows: TGTGCCAGCAGCTTGGACAGTATAACTGAAGCTTTCTTT. It is translated as CASSLDSITEAFF.

The V gene is TRBV30, the J gene TRBJ2-3, with 12 positions matching TRBD2. CDR1 is GTSNPN and CDR2 is SVGIG in the germline V gene (reference sequence). Unmatched junction bases numbered 3, after V lost 2 bases and J lost 3 bases. This CDR3 has 15 amino acids. The chain's CDR3 is CAWSPLAGGTDTQYF. The CDR3, as DNA: TGTGCCTGGAGTCCACTAGCGGGGGGTACAGATACGCAGTATTTT. Full variable domain (missing parts from reference TRBV30 and TRBJ2-3): SQTIHQWPATLVQPVGSPLSLECTVEGTSNPNLYWYRQAAGRGLQLLFYSVGIGQISSEVPQNLSASRPQDRQFILSSKKLLLSDSGFYLCAWSPLAGGTDTQYFGPGTRLTVL.

The gene calls are TRBV6-5 and TRBJ2-1, with 8 nucleotides matching TRBD2. V gave up 2 bases and J gave up 9 bases; unmatched junction bases: 12. The germline CDR1 and CDR2 sequences are MNHEY and SVGAGI. This CDR3 has 16 residues. CDR3 sequence: CASSYSYAGGRGEQFF. In DNA, the CDR3 is TGTGCCAGCAGTTACAGTTATGCGGGGGGCCGGGGTGAGCAGTTCTTC.

The chain carries TRBV6-1 and TRBJ1-1, with D possibly matching TRBD1 (6 bases). The CDR3 covers 14 residues. Per germline, CDR1 MNHNS and CDR2 SASEGT. V was clipped by 5 bases and J by 3 bases, with 13 bases between them. The CDR3 DNA sequence: TGTGCCAGCAGTTTACAGGGTTCGTACACTGAAGCTTTCTTT. Translated: CASSLQGSYTEAFF.

The genes are TRBV9 and TRBJ1-2, with TRBD1 matching over 7 bases. Germline lookup yields CDR1 SGDLS and CDR2 YYNGEE. J was trimmed by 8 bases and V by 5 bases; bases with no gene match: 9. The CDR3 is 13 amino acids. The CDR3 DNA sequence: TGTGCCAGCAGTCATGACAGGGTCGGGGGCTACACCTTC. Encoded protein: CASSHDRVGGYTF.

The chain is built from TRBV7-2 and TRBJ1-6; unclear D gene. This CDR3 is built from 12 residues. CDR1 and CDR2 from the germline V gene are SGHTA and FQGNSA. V dropped 5 bases and J dropped 5 bases, with 4 bases sitting between them. The CDR3 sequence: CASSRDNSPLHF. CDR3 coding DNA: TGTGCCAGCAGCCGAGATAATTCACCCCTCCACTTT.

In this sample, this clone turned up once. This specimen includes other DNA sequences encoding the same CDR3. V is TRBV6-5 and J is TRBJ1-1, with unresolved D. Germline V lookup: CDR1 MNHEY, CDR2 SVGAGI. Trimming stripped 4 bases from V and 1 base from J, with 13 bases between. The CDR3 is 15 residues long. The CDR3 DNA is TGTGCCAGCAGTTTTAGGAACAGAGAGAACACTGAAGCTTTCTTT. It is translated as CASSFRNRENTEAFF.

The chain recombines TRBV18 with TRBJ1-6; 10 bases map to TRBD1. The V gene end was trimmed by 3 bases and the J gene end by 3 bases; junction bases not matched to a gene: 8. CDR1 and CDR2 (germline): KGHSH, LQKENI. The CDR3 contains 18 residues. The CDR3 region is CASSPKDRGNVYNSPLHF. The CDR3 region has the DNA TGTGCCAGCTCACCGAAGGACAGGGGGAATGTCTATAATTCACCCCTCCACTTT.

This clone was seen more than once but under ten times. This sequence joins TRBV2 and TRBJ2-7, with D perhaps TRBD1 (5 bases). From germline, CDR1 is SNHLY and CDR2 FYNNEI. This CDR3 comprises 12 residues. V lost 3 bases and J 4 bases, leaving 7 bases between the germline ends. CDR3 residues: CASSDQGYEQYF. The CDR3 DNA reads as TGTGCCAGCAGTGATCAGGGTTACGAGCAGTACTTC.

Concerning this clone: Other nucleotide sequences in the sample specify the same CDR3. The chain joins TRBV5-1 to TRBJ2-7; 9 bases are a match to TRBD1. Per germline, CDR1 SGHRS and CDR2 YFSETQ. J was trimmed by 4 bases and V by 2 bases; bases with no gene match: 4. This CDR3 is 14 amino acids long. The CDR3 DNA sequence: TGCGCCAGCAGCTTAGGACAGGGGCGGTACGAGCAGTACTTC. This translates into CASSLGQGRYEQYF. Complete variable domain (other parts from reference TRBV5-1 and TRBJ2-7): KAGVTQTPRYLIKTRGQQVTLSCSPISGHRSVSWYQQTPGQGLQFLFEYFSETQRNKGNFPGRFSGRQFSNSRSEMNVSTLELGDSALYLCASSLGQGRYEQYFGPGTRLTVT.

CDR3 loop: CASSYSTAGATDTQYF. Written as DNA, the CDR3 is TGTGCCAGCAGCTACTCCACGGCGGGGGCCACAGATACGCAGTATTTT. The genes are TRBV5-4 and TRBJ2-3, with D possibly being TRBD2 (7 bases). The V gene's germline CDR1 is SGHNT and CDR2 YYREEE (reference sequence). The germline V and J ends were trimmed by 3 bases and 2 bases, with 16 bases remaining between them. The CDR3 totals 16 residues.

The chain has TRBV5-6 and TRBJ1-2, with 9 bases matching TRBD1. The CDR3 extends over 18 amino acids. J was trimmed by 4 bases and V by 1 base; bases with no gene match: 14. CDR1 and CDR2 from the germline V gene are SGHDT and YYEEEE. CDR3 in DNA: TGTGCCAGCAGCTTGTGGGGACAGGGATCGAATTTTTTCTATGGCTACACCTTC. This codes for CASSLWGQGSNFFYGYTF.

The V and J genes are TRBV7-8 and TRBJ1-5; 10 nucleotides match TRBD1. CDR3 length equals 15 residues. Germline trimming cut 0 bases from V and 6 bases from J; bases unmatched to any gene: 2. The germline V gene has CDR1 SGHVS and CDR2 FQNEAQ. In DNA form, the CDR3 reads TGTGCCAGCAGCTTAGCCGGGACAGGGGTTCAGCCCCAGCATTTT. This translates into CASSLAGTGVQPQHF.

The chain links TRBV4-1 to TRBJ1-6; 7 bases align to TRBD1. CDR1 and CDR2 from the germline V gene are MGHRA and YSYEKL. CDR3 size: 18 residues. With 3 bases clipped from V and 7 bases from J, the junction kept 15 bases outside the gene matches. CDR3 amino acids: CASSQPVKLGTDNSPLHF. The CDR3 DNA reads TGCGCCAGCAGCCAGCCGGTTAAGTTAGGGACAGACAATTCACCCCTCCACTTT.

V usage is TRBV10-3 and J usage is TRBJ1-5, with D possibly TRBD1 on 6 matching bases. V was cut by 9 bases and J by 3 bases, with 12 bases left in between. Looked up from germline, CDR1 is ENHRY and CDR2 is SYGVKD. The CDR3 runs 13 residues. In DNA form, the CDR3 reads TGTGCCATAGGACAGTTCCTCAATCAGCCCCAGCATTTT. Encoded protein: CAIGQFLNQPQHF.

The chain couples TRBV10-3 to TRBJ1-1, with 9 bases that match TRBD1. Trimming took 6 bases from V and 3 from J; bases not matched to a gene: 8. CDR3 length equals 15 residues. Per the germline V gene, CDR1 is ENHRY and CDR2 is SYGVKD. CDR3 sequence: CAISGDRAFDTEAFF. The DNA for the CDR3 is TGTGCCATCAGCGGGGACAGGGCGTTTGACACTGAAGCTTTCTTT.

J is TRBJ2-5 and V is TRBV14, with D hard to call. From germline, CDR1 is SGHDN and CDR2 FVKESK. This CDR3 has 14 amino acids. The germline V and J ends were trimmed by 0 bases and 0 bases, with 5 bases remaining between them. CDR3 in amino acids: CASSQDANQETQYF. The CDR3 region has the DNA TGTGCCAGCAGCCAAGATGCGAACCAAGAGACCCAGTACTTC. The full variable domain, completed using reference TRBV14 and TRBJ2-5, is EAGVTQFPSHSVIEKGQTVTLRCDPISGHDNLYWYRRVMGKEIKFLLHFVKESKQDESGMPNNRFLAERTGGTYSTLKVQPAELEDSGVYFCASSQDANQETQYFGPGTRLLVL.

V and J are TRBV5-6 and TRBJ2-1, with D possibly being TRBD2 (6 bases). V was pared by 5 bases and J by 6 bases, with 18 bases between. The germline V gene encodes CDR1 SGHDT and CDR2 YYEEEE. This CDR3 is built from 15 residues. DNA of the CDR3: TGTGCCAGCAGTTTCATCGGGGCGGGAAGCAATGAGCAGTTCTTC. Its translation is CASSFIGAGSNEQFF.

V and J are TRBV9 and TRBJ1-1, with 7 bases fitting TRBD1. Germline V gene sequence: CDR1 SGDLS, CDR2 YYNGEE. V shed 3 bases, J shed 1 base, and the junction held 6 bases outside the gene matches. The CDR3 has 15 residues. CDR3 bases: TGTGCCAGCAGCGAAACCGGGACAGCGAACACTGAAGCTTTCTTT. Its translation is CASSETGTANTEAFF.

The chain recombines TRBV5-4 with TRBJ2-7; D not resolved. The CDR3 sequence is 11 residues long. Germline CDR1 and CDR2: SGHNT and YYREEE (reference sequence). V lost 4 bases to trimming and J lost 7 bases, with 9 bases between them. In nucleotides, the CDR3 is TGTGCCAGCAGCATCCAGGAAGAGCAGTACTTC. Its translation: CASSIQEEQYF.

The chain recombines TRBV2 with TRBJ1-2; a possible D gene is TRBD1 (5 bases). V lost 4 bases and J 6 bases, leaving 12 bases between the germline ends. The CDR3 contains 13 residues. Germline CDR1 and CDR2: SNHLY and FYNNEI. The CDR3 DNA reads TGTGCCAGCAGTGCTCAGGGAGGTCATGGCTACACCTTC. Its protein is CASSAQGGHGYTF.

The chain couples TRBV6-5 to TRBJ2-3; possibly TRBD2 for D (6 bases). The CDR3 consists of 15 residues. From germline, CDR1 is MNHEY and CDR2 SVGAGI. Trimming cost V 2 bases and J 3 bases, with 12 bases left between them. The CDR3 region has the DNA TGTGCCAGCAGTTACGTGGGGGGAGCAACAGATACGCAGTATTTT. Protein: CASSYVGGATDTQYF.

V is TRBV6-5 and J is TRBJ2-5; maybe TRBD1 (6 bases). Germline V gives CDR1 MNHEY, CDR2 SVGAGI. The germline V and J ends were trimmed by 0 bases and 5 bases, with 13 bases remaining between them. The CDR3 runs 15 residues. For the CDR3, the DNA is TGTGCCAGCAGTTACTCAACAGGGACATCTGAGACCCAGTACTTC. Translation: CASSYSTGTSETQYF.

The CDR3, as DNA: TGCGCCAGCAGGCTCTCCGACAGGGAGTTTTCACCCCTCCACTTT. Protein product: CASRLSDREFSPLHF. The V and J genes are TRBV5-1 and TRBJ1-6, with TRBD1 matching 7 bases. Looked up from germline, CDR1 is SGHRS and CDR2 is YFSETQ. The CDR3 covers 15 residues. V lost 5 bases and J lost 9; bases outside the gene matches: 11.

This clone was seen a single time. The V call is TRBV19, the J call TRBJ1-2, with D uncertain. V lost 5 bases and J 6 bases, leaving 10 bases between the germline ends. Per the germline V gene, CDR1 is LNHDA and CDR2 is SQIVND (reference sequence). The CDR3 extends over 12 amino acids. This CDR3 reads CASSARGDGYTF. DNA of the CDR3: TGTGCCAGTAGTGCGCGAGGAGATGGCTACACCTTC. The full variable domain, rest sourced from reference TRBV19 and TRBJ1-2, is DGGITQSPKYLFRKEGQNVTLSCEQNLNHDAMYWYRQDPGQGLRLIYYSQIVNDFQKGDIAEGYSVSREKKESFPLTVTSAQKNPTAFYLCASSARGDGYTFGSGTRLTVV.